A selection of T cell receptor beta chains follows, all from one sample in a study of cytomegalovirus exposure and HLA in healthy donors. Some clones are missing from TCRdb's copy, which holds only in-frame ones; the method was immunoSEQ multiplex PCR. The sample has more than 110,000 clones, less than 95% seen once. The sample was PBMCs. These receptors were collected from a man younger than 35 in good health and CMV-seropositive. CDR3s include the opening cysteine and the closing phenylalanine or tryptophan. A D gene is named only where the DNA matches it firmly. The size field is filled for only some rows; it gives once, few, many or a size class.

clone_size: once
v_call: TRBV28
d_call: -
j_call: TRBJ1-1
cdr3_nt: TGTGCCAGCAGTCTAAGCGTTTTCGAGATGAACACTGAAGCTTTCTTT
cdr3_aa: CASSLSVFEMNTEAFF

clone_size: -
v_call: TRBV5-5
d_call: TRBD2
j_call: TRBJ2-7
cdr3_nt: TGTGCCAGCAGCTTGGGGACTAGCGGGACCTACGAGCAGTACTTC
cdr3_aa: CASSLGTSGTYEQYF

clone_size: -
v_call: TRBV5-5
d_call: TRBD1
j_call: TRBJ2-7
cdr3_nt: TGTGCCAGCAGCGACGAGACAGGGTTGTGGGAGCAGTACTTC
cdr3_aa: CASSDETGLWEQYF

clone_size: -
v_call: TRBV9
d_call: TRBD2
j_call: TRBJ2-1
cdr3_nt: TGTGCCAGCAGCCAGGGACTAGCGGGATCCTACAATGAGCAGTTCTTC
cdr3_aa: CASSQGLAGSYNEQFF

clone_size: -
v_call: TRBV18
d_call: -
j_call: TRBJ2-7
cdr3_nt: TGTGCCAGCTCACCACCGGACACCTCTTACGAGCAGTACTTC
cdr3_aa: CASSPPDTSYEQYF

clone_size: -
v_call: TRBV7-8
d_call: TRBD1
j_call: TRBJ1-2
cdr3_nt: TGTGCCAGCAGCTTTCAGGGGGCGGACGGCTATGGCTACACCTTC
cdr3_aa: CASSFQGADGYGYTF

clone_size: once
v_call: TRBV11-2
d_call: -
j_call: TRBJ2-5
cdr3_nt: TGTGCCAGCAGCCCTAGGCCACAAGAGACCCAGTACTTC
cdr3_aa: CASSPRPQETQYF

clone_size: -
v_call: TRBV30
d_call: TRBD2
j_call: TRBJ2-1
cdr3_nt: TGTGCCTGGAGTATGGAGACTAGCATCTCCGAGCAGTTCTTC
cdr3_aa: CAWSMETSISEQFF

clone_size: -
v_call: TRBV11-2
d_call: TRBD2
j_call: TRBJ2-5
cdr3_nt: TGTGCCAGCAGCGCCACTAGCGGCCCCCCGAACTTC
cdr3_aa: CASSATSGPPNF

clone_size: -
v_call: TRBV5-4
d_call: -
j_call: TRBJ2-3
cdr3_nt: TGTGCCAGCATGAGTGGAGGAGGGACAGATACGCAGTATTTT
cdr3_aa: CASMSGGGTDTQYF

clone_size: -
v_call: TRBV11-2
d_call: -
j_call: TRBJ1-3
cdr3_nt: TGTGCCAGCAGCTTAGATCTTGGAAACACCATATATTTT
cdr3_aa: CASSLDLGNTIYF

clone_size: -
v_call: TRBV28
d_call: TRBD2
j_call: TRBJ2-7
cdr3_nt: TGTGCCAGCAGTTTAAGCAGAGCCGGGGGGGAGCAGTACTTC
cdr3_aa: CASSLSRAGGEQYF

clone_size: -
v_call: TRBV18
d_call: TRBD1
j_call: TRBJ2-5
cdr3_nt: TGTGCCAGCTCATCGGGACAGGGGGTAGAGACCCAGTACTTC
cdr3_aa: CASSSGQGVETQYF

clone_size: -
v_call: TRBV2
d_call: -
j_call: TRBJ2-1
cdr3_nt: TGTGCCAGCACTAAGCAGGGAAGCTACAATGAGCAGTTCTTC
cdr3_aa: CASTKQGSYNEQFF

clone_size: once
v_call: TRBV5-1
d_call: TRBD1
j_call: TRBJ2-7
cdr3_nt: TGCGCCAGCAGCTTGGGACAGGGAATGGCCTACGAGCAGTACTTC
cdr3_aa: CASSLGQGMAYEQYF

clone_size: -
v_call: TRBV2
d_call: -
j_call: TRBJ2-2
cdr3_nt: TGTGCCAGCACCCGGGAAAGACGGAACACCGGGGAGCTGTTTTTT
cdr3_aa: CASTRERRNTGELFF

clone_size: -
v_call: TRBV30
d_call: -
j_call: TRBJ1-1
cdr3_nt: TGTGCCTGGAGTGTACTGCGGAGTGAAGCTTTCTTT
cdr3_aa: CAWSVLRSEAFF